The sequence of this TCR beta chain was determined in a study of CD8 T cells in ankylosing spondylitis. Study-wide results and limits: Enrichment of disease-linked clones was reportedly significant in matched ankylosing spondylitis synovial fluid. Disease-linked clones were CD8+ and relatively rare in peripheral blood.

Quantitative 5'-RACE with molecular barcodes generated TCR beta libraries. MiXCR, applied by TCRdb to the 5' RACE reads, yields one record per CDR3 protein. The profile shows fewer than 350,000 distinct CDR3 sequences, more than 9% of them singletons. In the case of this clonotype: Its antigen is not known.

The CDR3 covers 15 residues. CDR1 SGHVS and CDR2 FQNEAQ come from the germline V gene. Trimming removed 4 bases at V and 0 bases at J, with 9 bases between. This chain joins TRBV7-8 and TRBJ1-4; no reliable D call. This TCR was recovered from a female donor with ankylosing spondylitis or in good health (not recorded which). What was sequenced was blood, either unsorted or a sorted T cell fraction (not recorded which). The CDR3 sequence: CASSSDRTTNEKLFF. The DNA for the CDR3 is TGTGCCAGCAGCTCAGACCGAACAACTAATGAAAAACTGTTTTTT.